This T cell receptor beta chain originates from a study of T cells in Graves' hyperthyroidism and ophthalmopathy. Study-wide results and caveats: Most thyroid clonotypes that were expanded above 0.001 also turned up in blood.

What was amplified from RNA transcripts were TCR beta CDR3 regions. During a first-round RT-PCR of the TCR CDR3, the HTBI primer set was used. TCRdb independently ran MiXCR on the multiplex PCR reads; one entry per CDR3 protein. The table has some 490,000 distinct CDR3 sequences, roughly 22% seen once. This clonotype was observed a few times. What it binds is unknown. The sequenced sample was blood. This receptor was obtained from a woman between 65 and 79 years old with Graves' ophthalmopathy.

The CDR3 region has the DNA TGCGCCAGCAGCTTTACCCACAATGAGCAGTTCTTC. Amino acids: CASSFTHNEQFF. The chain links TRBV5-1 to TRBJ2-1; D gene uncertain. This CDR3 spans 12 amino acids. With 2 bases removed from V and 5 bases from J, the gap between germline ends came to 5 bases. Germline V gene data show CDR1 as SGHRS and CDR2 as YFSETQ.